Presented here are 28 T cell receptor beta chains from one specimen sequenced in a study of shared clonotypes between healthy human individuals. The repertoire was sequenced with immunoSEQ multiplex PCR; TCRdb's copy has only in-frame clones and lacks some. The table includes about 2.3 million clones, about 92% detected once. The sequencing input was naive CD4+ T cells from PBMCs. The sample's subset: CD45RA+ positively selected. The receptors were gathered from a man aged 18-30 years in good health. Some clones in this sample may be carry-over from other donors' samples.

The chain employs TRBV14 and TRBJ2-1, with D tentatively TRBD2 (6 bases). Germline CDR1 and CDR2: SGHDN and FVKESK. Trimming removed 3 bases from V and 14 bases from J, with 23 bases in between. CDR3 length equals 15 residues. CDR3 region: CASSHIIEGRLIKFF. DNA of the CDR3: TGTGCCAGCAGCCATATTATCGAGGGGAGGCTCATAAAGTTCTTC.

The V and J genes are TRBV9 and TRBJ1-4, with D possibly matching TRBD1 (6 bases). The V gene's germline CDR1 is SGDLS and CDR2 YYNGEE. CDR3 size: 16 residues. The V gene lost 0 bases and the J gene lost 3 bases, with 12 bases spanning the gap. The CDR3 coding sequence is TGTGCCAGCAGCGTAGGGCGGGGGGCCTCTAATGAAAAACTGTTTTTT. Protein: CASSVGRGASNEKLFF. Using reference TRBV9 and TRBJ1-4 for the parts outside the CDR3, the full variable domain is DSGVTQTPKHLITATGQRVTLRCSPRSGDLSVYWYQQSLDQGLQFLIQYYNGEERAKGNILERFSAQQFPDLHSELNLSSLELGDSALYFCASSVGRGASNEKLFFGSGTQLSVL.

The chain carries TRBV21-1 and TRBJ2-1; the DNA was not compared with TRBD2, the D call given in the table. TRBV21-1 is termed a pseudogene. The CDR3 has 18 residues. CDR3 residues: CASSKESYSGSSYNEQFF. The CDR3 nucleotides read TGTGCCAGCAGCAAAGAAAGTTATAGCGGGAGCTCCTACAATGAGCAGTTCTTC.

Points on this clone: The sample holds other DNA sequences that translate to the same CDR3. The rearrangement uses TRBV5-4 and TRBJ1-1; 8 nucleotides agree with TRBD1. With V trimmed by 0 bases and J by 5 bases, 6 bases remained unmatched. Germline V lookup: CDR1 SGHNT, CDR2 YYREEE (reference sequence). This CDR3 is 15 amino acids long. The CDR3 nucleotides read TGTGCCAGCAGCTTGGCCGGACAGGGAGGAACTGAAGCTTTCTTT. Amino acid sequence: CASSLAGQGGTEAFF.

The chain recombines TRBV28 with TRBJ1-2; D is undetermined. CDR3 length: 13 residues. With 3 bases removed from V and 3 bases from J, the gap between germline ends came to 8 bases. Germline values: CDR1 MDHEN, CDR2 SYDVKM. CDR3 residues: CASSLVFDYGYTF. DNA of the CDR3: TGTGCCAGCAGTTTGGTGTTCGACTATGGCTACACCTTC.

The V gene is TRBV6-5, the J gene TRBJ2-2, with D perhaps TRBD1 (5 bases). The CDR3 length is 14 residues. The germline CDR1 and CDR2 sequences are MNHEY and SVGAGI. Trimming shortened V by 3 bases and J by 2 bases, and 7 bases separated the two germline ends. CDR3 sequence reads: CASSYWGNTGELFF. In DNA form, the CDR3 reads TGTGCCAGCAGTTATTGGGGCAACACCGGGGAGCTGTTTTTT.

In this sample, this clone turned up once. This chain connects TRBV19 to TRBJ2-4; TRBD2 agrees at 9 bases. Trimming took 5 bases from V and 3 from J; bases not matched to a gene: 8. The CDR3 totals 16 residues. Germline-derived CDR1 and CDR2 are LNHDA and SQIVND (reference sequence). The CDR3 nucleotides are TGTGCCAGTAGTGCGACTAGCGGACGGGGCAAAAACATTCAGTACTTC. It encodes CASSATSGRGKNIQYF.

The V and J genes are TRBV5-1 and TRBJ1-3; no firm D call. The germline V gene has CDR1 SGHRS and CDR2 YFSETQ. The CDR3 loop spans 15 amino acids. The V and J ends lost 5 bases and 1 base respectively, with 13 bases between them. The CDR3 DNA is TGCGCCAGCAGGCCCCCCGGTCAATCTGGAAACACCATATATTTT. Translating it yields CASRPPGQSGNTIYF.

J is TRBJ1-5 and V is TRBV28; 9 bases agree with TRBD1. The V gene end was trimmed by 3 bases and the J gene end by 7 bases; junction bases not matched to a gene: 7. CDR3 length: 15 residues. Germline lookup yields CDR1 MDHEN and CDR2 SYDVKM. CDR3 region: CASSFSRQGDQPQHF. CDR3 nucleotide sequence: TGTGCCAGCAGTTTCTCTAGACAGGGGGACCAGCCCCAGCATTTT.

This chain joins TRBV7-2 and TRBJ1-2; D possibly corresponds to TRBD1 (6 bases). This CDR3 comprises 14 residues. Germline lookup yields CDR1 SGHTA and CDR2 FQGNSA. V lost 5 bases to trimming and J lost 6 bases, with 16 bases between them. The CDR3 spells CASSPSPGVDGYTF. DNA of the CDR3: TGTGCCAGCAGCCCGAGCCCAGGGGTGGATGGCTACACCTTC.

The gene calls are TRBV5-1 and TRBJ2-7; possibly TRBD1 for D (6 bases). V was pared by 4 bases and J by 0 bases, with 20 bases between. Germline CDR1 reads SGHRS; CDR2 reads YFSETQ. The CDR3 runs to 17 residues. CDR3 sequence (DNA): TGCGCCAGCAGCCCCGGACAGACCACGCTGAGCTCCTACGAGCAGTACTTC. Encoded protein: CASSPGQTTLSSYEQYF.

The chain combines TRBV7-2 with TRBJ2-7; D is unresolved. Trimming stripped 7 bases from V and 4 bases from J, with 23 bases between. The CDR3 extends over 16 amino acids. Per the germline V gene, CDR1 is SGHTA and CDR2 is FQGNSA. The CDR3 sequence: CASTLKLGSLGYEQYF. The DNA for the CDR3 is TGTGCCAGCACCCTAAAGCTGGGCTCTCTAGGGTACGAGCAGTACTTC. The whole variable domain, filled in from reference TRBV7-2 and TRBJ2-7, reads GAGVSQSPSNKVTEKGKDVELRCDPISGHTALYWYRQSLGQGLEFLIYFQGNSAPDKSGLPSDRFSAERTGGSVSTLTIQRTQQEDSAVYLCASTLKLGSLGYEQYFGPGTRLTVT.

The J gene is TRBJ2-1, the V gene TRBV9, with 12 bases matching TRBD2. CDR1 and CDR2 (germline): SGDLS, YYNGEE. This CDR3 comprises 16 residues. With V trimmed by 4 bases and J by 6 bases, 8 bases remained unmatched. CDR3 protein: CASSQRLAGVPNEQFF. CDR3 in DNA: TGTGCCAGCAGCCAACGACTAGCGGGAGTTCCCAATGAGCAGTTCTTC.

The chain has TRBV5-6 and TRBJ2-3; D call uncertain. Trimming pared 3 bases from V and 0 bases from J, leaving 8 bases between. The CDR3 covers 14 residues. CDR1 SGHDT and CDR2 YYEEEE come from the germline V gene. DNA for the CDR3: TGTGCCAGCAGCTCCATGGACAGCACAGATACGCAGTATTTT. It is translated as CASSSMDSTDTQYF. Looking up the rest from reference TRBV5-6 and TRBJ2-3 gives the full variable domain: DAGVTQSPTHLIKTRGQQVTLRCSPKSGHDTVSWYQQALGQGPQFIFQYYEEEERQRGNFPDRFSGHQFPNYSSELNVNALLLGDSALYLCASSSMDSTDTQYFGPGTRLTVL.

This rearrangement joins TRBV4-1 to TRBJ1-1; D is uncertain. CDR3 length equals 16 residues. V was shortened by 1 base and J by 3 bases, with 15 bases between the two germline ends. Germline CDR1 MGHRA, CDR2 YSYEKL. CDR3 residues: CASSQVGGFFDTEAFF. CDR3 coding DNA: TGCGCCAGCAGCCAAGTCGGCGGGTTTTTTGACACTGAAGCTTTCTTT.

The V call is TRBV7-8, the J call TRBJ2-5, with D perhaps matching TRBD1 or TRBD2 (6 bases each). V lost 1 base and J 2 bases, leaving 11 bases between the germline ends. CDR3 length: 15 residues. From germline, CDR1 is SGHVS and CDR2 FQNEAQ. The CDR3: CASSLVGGRQETQYF. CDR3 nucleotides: TGTGCCAGCAGCTTAGTAGGGGGGCGACAAGAGACCCAGTACTTC.

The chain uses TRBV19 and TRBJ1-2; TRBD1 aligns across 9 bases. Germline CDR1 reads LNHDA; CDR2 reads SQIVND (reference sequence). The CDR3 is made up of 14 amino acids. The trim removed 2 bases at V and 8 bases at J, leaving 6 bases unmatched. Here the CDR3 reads CASSIRGQGYGYTF. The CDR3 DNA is TGTGCCAGTAGTATAAGGGGACAGGGCTACGGCTACACCTTC. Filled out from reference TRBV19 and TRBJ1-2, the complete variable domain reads DGGITQSPKYLFRKEGQNVTLSCEQNLNHDAMYWYRQDPGQGLRLIYYSQIVNDFQKGDIAEGYSVSREKKESFPLTVTSAQKNPTAFYLCASSIRGQGYGYTFGSGTRLTVV.

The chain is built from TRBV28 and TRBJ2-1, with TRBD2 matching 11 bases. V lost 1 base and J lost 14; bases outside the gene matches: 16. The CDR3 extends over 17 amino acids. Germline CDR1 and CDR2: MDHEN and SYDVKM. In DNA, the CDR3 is TGTGCCAGCAGTTTATCCTCCCGCTTGACTAGCGGGAAGTCGGAGTTCTTC. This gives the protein CASSLSSRLTSGKSEFF.

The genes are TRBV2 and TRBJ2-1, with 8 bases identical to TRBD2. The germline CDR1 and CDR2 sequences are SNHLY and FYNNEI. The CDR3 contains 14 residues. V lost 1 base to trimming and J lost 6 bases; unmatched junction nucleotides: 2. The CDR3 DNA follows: TGTGCCAGCAGTGAAGGGACTAGCCTCAATGAGCAGTTCTTC. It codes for CASSEGTSLNEQFF.

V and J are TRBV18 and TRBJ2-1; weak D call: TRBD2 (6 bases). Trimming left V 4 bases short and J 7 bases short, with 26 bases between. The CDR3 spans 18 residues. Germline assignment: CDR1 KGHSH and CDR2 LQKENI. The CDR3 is CASSLRGGGTGVENEQFF. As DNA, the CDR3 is TGTGCCAGCTCACTCCGGGGCGGCGGGACTGGGGTAGAGAATGAGCAGTTCTTC.

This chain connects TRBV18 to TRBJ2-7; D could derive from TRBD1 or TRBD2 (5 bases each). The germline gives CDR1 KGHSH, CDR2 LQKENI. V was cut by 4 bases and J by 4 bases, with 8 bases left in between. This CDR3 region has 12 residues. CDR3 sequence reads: CASSLEGYEQYF. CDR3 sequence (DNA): TGTGCCAGCTCACTCGAGGGGTACGAGCAGTACTTC. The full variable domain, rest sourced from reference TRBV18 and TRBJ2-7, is NAGVMQNPRHLVRRRGQEARLRCSPMKGHSHVYWYRQLPEEGLKFMVYLQKENIIDESGMPKERFSAEFPKEGPSILRIQQVVRGDSAAYFCASSLEGYEQYFGPGTRLTVT.

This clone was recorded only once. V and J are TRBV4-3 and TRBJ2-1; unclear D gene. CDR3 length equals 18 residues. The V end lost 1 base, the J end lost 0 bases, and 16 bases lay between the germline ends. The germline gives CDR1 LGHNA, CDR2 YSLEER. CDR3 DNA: TGCGCCAGCAGCCAAGCCTTGGACGGATTCAGCTCCTACAATGAGCAGTTCTTC. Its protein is CASSQALDGFSSYNEQFF.

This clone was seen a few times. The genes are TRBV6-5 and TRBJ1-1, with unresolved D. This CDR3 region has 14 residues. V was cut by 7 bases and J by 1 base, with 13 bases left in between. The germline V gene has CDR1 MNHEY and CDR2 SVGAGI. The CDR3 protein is CASNSAASNTEAFF. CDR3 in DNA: TGTGCCAGCAATAGCGCAGCCTCGAACACTGAAGCTTTCTTT.

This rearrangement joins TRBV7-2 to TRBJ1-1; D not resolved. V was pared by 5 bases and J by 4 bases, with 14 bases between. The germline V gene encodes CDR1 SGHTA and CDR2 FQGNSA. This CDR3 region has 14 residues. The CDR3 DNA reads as TGTGCCAGCAGCGGGGTCATCCCGGGCACTGAAGCTTTCTTT. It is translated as CASSGVIPGTEAFF.

Written as DNA, the CDR3 is TGTGCCAGTAGAGACAGGGGGCGATACTATGGCTACACCTTC. Translation gives CASRDRGRYYGYTF. The chain joins TRBV19 to TRBJ1-2; TRBD1 matches 10 bases. Germline lookup yields CDR1 LNHDA and CDR2 SQIVND (reference sequence). The CDR3 length is 14 residues. Trimming cost V 6 bases and J 3 bases; bases outside gene matches: 4.

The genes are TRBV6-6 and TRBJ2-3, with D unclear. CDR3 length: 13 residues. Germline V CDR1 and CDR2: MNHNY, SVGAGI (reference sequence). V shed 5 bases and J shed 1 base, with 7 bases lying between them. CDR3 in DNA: TGTGCCAGCAGTGCGGACCGCACAGATACGCAGTATTTT. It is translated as CASSADRTDTQYF.

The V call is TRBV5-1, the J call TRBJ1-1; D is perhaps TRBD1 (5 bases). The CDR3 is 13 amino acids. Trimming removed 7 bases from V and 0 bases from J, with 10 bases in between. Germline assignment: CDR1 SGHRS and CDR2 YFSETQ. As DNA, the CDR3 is TGCGCCAGCCGGGACGGCATGAACACTGAAGCTTTCTTT. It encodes CASRDGMNTEAFF.

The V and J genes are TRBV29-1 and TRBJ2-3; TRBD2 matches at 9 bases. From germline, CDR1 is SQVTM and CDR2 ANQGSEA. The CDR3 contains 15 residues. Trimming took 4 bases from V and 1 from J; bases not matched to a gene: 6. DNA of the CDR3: TGCAGCGTTGGGGCGGGAGGGGGCGGCACAGATACGCAGTATTTT. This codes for CSVGAGGGGTDTQYF.